This T cell receptor beta chain originates from a study of cytomegalovirus exposure and HLA in healthy donors. Findings of the study overall: Among TCR beta chains of equal frequency, HLA-associated ones were more clonally expanded in a later analysis. Confirmation was obtained in vitro that a few CMV-associated chains are specific for CMV antigens.

Despite likely unrecorded immune exposures, the donors were nominally healthy at the time of sampling. To note about this clone: What it recognizes is unknown.

Germline CDR1 reads LGHNT; CDR2 reads FRNRAP. V lost 4 bases, J lost 0 bases, and 15 bases stayed unmatched. The CDR3 runs 19 residues. The PCR had 60 Vbeta and 13 Jbeta primers. Libraries were prepared by immunoSEQ multiplex PCR; TCRdb keeps only in-frame clonotypes and omits some of them. Counted here are around 95,000 clones, about 75% occurring once; the ten biggest clones make up around 9.1%. Sequenced input: PBMCs. The receptor was derived from a man aged 25 to 40 in good health and CMV-seropositive. This chain joins TRBV12-5 and TRBJ1-1; 9 bases align to TRBD1. This CDR3 is CASGSVRSSDRGMNTEAFF. CDR3 nucleotides: TGTGCTAGTGGTTCAGTACGGTCCTCGGACAGGGGTATGAACACTGAAGCTTTCTTT. Full variable domain (missing parts from reference TRBV12-5 and TRBJ1-1): DARVTQTPRHKVTEMGQEVTMRCQPILGHNTVFWYRQTMMQGLELLAYFRNRAPLDDSGMPKDRFSAEMPDATLATLKIQPSEPRDSAVYFCASGSVRSSDRGMNTEAFFGQGTRLTVV.